These 9 T cell receptor beta chains share one sample of origin, sequenced in a study of chemoradiotherapy in HPV16-positive cancers. The repertoire was sequenced with immunoSEQ multiplex PCR; TCRdb's copy has only in-frame clones and lacks some. The data show 8,000 to 10,000 clones, 71% seen once. The material was obtained from a patient who underwent chemoradiotherapy. The receptors originated from a human donor with HPV-associated anogenital cancer.

This clone came up once. This chain links TRBV7-2 with TRBJ2-3; D is uncertain. Trimming removed 3 bases at V and 0 bases at J, with 4 bases between. The length of the CDR3 is 13 residues. From germline, CDR1 is SGHTA and CDR2 FQGNSA. CDR3 sequence: CASSFASTDTQYF. The CDR3 nucleotides are TGTGCCAGCAGCTTCGCTAGCACAGATACGCAGTATTTT.

The chain couples TRBV6-5 to TRBJ2-3; tentative D call: TRBD2 (7 bases). The V end was cut by 4 bases, the J end by 11 bases, with 13 bases between. This CDR3 spans 12 amino acids. Germline CDR1 MNHEY, CDR2 SVGAGI. CDR3: CASSSAGAKQYF. The CDR3 nucleotides are TGTGCCAGCAGTTCGGCGGGGGCAAAGCAGTATTTT.

The chain links TRBV5-1 to TRBJ2-7; 8 bases are a match to TRBD2. Germline-derived CDR1 and CDR2 are SGHRS and YFSETQ. The V gene end was trimmed by 4 bases and the J gene end by 3 bases; junction bases not matched to a gene: 12. The CDR3 length is 16 residues. CDR3 DNA sequence: TGCGCCAGCAGCCCAAACCCCCCCAGCGGGGGCTACGAGCAGTACTTC. It codes for CASSPNPPSGGYEQYF.

V gene TRBV6-6 combines with J gene TRBJ2-1; TRBD2 aligns across 7 bases. This CDR3 comprises 16 residues. The germline V gene encodes CDR1 MNHNY and CDR2 SVGAGI (reference sequence). The J segment lost 7 bases and the V segment lost 0 bases, leaving 9 bases of the junction unmatched. CDR3: CASSYSTGGGNNEQFF. The CDR3 nucleotides are TGTGCCAGCAGTTACTCAACGGGCGGGGGTAATAATGAGCAGTTCTTC.

The gene calls are TRBV7-2 and TRBJ2-3, with a tentative D call TRBD2 (6 bases). The germline V gene encodes CDR1 SGHTA and CDR2 FQGNSA. V was shortened by 1 base and J by 1 base, with 12 bases between the two germline ends. The CDR3 extends over 16 amino acids. The CDR3 sequence: CASSLGFAGRTDTQYF. CDR3 nucleotides: TGTGCCAGCAGCTTAGGTTTCGCGGGGCGCACAGATACGCAGTATTTT.

The V gene is TRBV21-1, the J gene TRBJ2-3; the table's D call, TRBD2, has no DNA check behind it. TRBV21-1 is labeled a pseudogene. This CDR3 has 19 residues. The CDR3 protein is CASSKRRAGRNESTDTQYF. The DNA of the CDR3 is TGTGCCAGCAGCAAAAGAAGGGCGGGGCGGAATGAGAGCACAGATACGCAGTATTTT.

The chain has TRBV9 and TRBJ2-3; D is possibly TRBD1 (6 bases). CDR3 length: 16 residues. Trimming removed 4 bases from V and 5 bases from J, with 20 bases in between. From germline, CDR1 is SGDLS and CDR2 YYNGEE. In DNA, the CDR3 is TGTGCCAGCAGCTCTCTCGGCAGGGGAAGGCAAGATACGCAGTATTTT. It translates to CASSSLGRGRQDTQYF.

Of note for this clone: At one end the junction does not follow the germline gene, possibly because of a read error. The chain couples TRBV6-1 to TRBJ1-5, with a tentative D call TRBD1 (6 bases). In germline, CDR1 is MNHNS, CDR2 SASEGT. The CDR3 length is 13 residues. The CDR3 spells CASSEGQGLLQHF. The CDR3 bases are TGTGCCAGCAGCGAAGGTCAGGGGTTGCTCCAGCATTTT.

The chain recombines TRBV27 with TRBJ1-2; 8 nucleotides agree with TRBD1. The CDR3 length is 17 residues. Germline V gives CDR1 MNHEY, CDR2 SMNVEV (reference sequence). V lost 5 bases, J lost 4 bases, and 15 bases stayed unmatched. CDR3 nucleotide sequence: TGTGCCAGCAGTCCCTACGCTATGGCAGGGGGCACCTATGGCTACACCTTC. Residues: CASSPYAMAGGTYGYTF.